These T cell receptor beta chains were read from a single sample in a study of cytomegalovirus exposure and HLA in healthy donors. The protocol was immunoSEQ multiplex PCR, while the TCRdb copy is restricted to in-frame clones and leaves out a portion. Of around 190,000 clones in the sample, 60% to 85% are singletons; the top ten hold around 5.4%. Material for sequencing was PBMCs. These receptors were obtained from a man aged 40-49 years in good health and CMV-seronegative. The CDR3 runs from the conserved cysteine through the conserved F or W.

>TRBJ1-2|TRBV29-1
CSVEDLEGYGYTF
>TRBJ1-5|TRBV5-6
CASSLARGQPQHF
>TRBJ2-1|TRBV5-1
CASSAGPAEQFF
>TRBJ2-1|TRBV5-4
CASSLAASPSYNEQFF
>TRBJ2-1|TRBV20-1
CSARRYNEQFF
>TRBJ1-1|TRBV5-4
CASSPGQGGMNTEAFF
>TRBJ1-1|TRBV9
CASSGELRDRGNTEAFF
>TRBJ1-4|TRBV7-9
CASSLGGTNEKLFF
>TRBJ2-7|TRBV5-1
CASSSLGTGVVEQYF
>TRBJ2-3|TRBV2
CASSGGSGSTDTQYF
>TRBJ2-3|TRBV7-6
CATSGGVGTDTQYF
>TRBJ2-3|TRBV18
CASSANPPGLSTDTQYF